Below, 28 T cell receptor beta chains from the same sample are listed, as sequenced in a study of blood T cells in healthy people across ages. Primers used in a second PCR of about 7 to 12 cycles were a sample-barcoded 5' primer and a J-beta primer mix. TCRdb called the 5' RACE reads again in MiXCR, with one record for every CDR3 protein. The sample records hundreds of thousands of distinct CDR3 sequences, just over 55% being singletons. Material for sequencing was blood. These receptor sequences come from a man between 40 and 49 years old in good health.

The chain carries TRBV9 and TRBJ2-4; TRBD1 agrees at 9 bases. The DNA end is more similar to TRBJ2-7, so the J call may be wrong. Per germline, CDR1 SGDLS and CDR2 YYNGEE. This CDR3 region has 15 residues. The CDR3 coding sequence is TGTGCCAGCAGCGGGCCCGGGACAGGGCCCTACGAGCAGTACTTC. The encoded protein is CASSGPGTGPYEQYF.

J is TRBJ1-6 and V is TRBV24-1; D not resolved. Deletions cut 9 bases from V and 8 bases from J, with 13 bases between. The CDR3 is made up of 13 amino acids. Germline V gives CDR1 KGHDR, CDR2 SFDVKD. The CDR3 bases are TGTGCCACCCGAGGGAACAAGGATTCACCCCTCCACTTT. Amino acid sequence: CATRGNKDSPLHF.

A remark on this clonotype: This may be a read error: a much more frequent sequence differs by one nucleotide. J is TRBJ2-7 and V is TRBV20-1; D is possibly TRBD1 (6 bases). CDR1 and CDR2 from the germline V gene are DFQATT and SNEGSKA (reference sequence). Trimming stripped 4 bases from V and 2 bases from J, with 15 bases between. This CDR3 comprises 14 residues. In DNA form, the CDR3 reads TGCAGTGCTACTAGGACAGATAGCCCCTACGAGCAGTACTTC. It is translated as CSATRTDSPYEQYF.

This clonotype was seen only once. CDR3 in DNA: TGTGCCAGCACTAGGGGGGGACAACGAGGTTCACCCCTCCACTTT. It yields the protein CASTRGGQRGSPLHF. The rearrangement joins TRBV2 to TRBJ1-6; a weak D match, TRBD1 (6 bases). The CDR3 has 15 residues. The germline V gene has CDR1 SNHLY and CDR2 FYNNEI. V lost 7 bases and J lost 9, with 19 bases in between.

This clonotype was observed a few times. The chain uses TRBV6-2 or TRBV6-3 and TRBJ1-5; no clear D gene. In germline, CDR1 is MNHEY, CDR2 SVGEGT. The ends were cut back, 4 bases at V and 12 bases at J, with 13 bases in the middle. CDR3 length: 12 amino acids. CDR3 nucleotide sequence: TGTGCCAGCAGTTCCGGACGGCATAGCCAGCATTTT. Its protein is CASSSGRHSQHF.

In this sample, this clonotype turned up a few times. V usage is TRBV24-1 and J usage is TRBJ1-2, with D possibly TRBD1 on 6 matching bases. Per germline, CDR1 KGHDR and CDR2 SFDVKD. The ends were cut back, 3 bases at V and 4 bases at J, with 14 bases in the middle. The CDR3 loop spans 15 amino acids. The CDR3: CATSDATGTSYGYTF. In nucleotides, the CDR3 is TGTGCCACCAGTGATGCGACAGGAACCAGCTATGGCTACACCTTC.

This chain joins TRBV28 and TRBJ2-4, with D possibly called TRBD1 or TRBD2 (5 bases each). CDR3 size: 17 residues. V shed 6 bases and J shed 0 bases, with 18 bases lying between them. From germline, CDR1 is MDHEN and CDR2 SYDVKM. The CDR3 is CASRQPGPKLAKNIQYF. CDR3 bases: TGTGCCAGCAGACAACCGGGACCGAAGCTAGCCAAAAACATTCAGTACTTC.

This chain's CDR3 is CATSDPRDRETQYF. The CDR3 DNA sequence: TGTGCCACCAGTGATCCCCGGGACAGAGAGACCCAGTACTTC. The chain employs TRBV24-1 and TRBJ2-5; 7 positions agree with TRBD1. The CDR3 extends over 14 amino acids. After removal of 3 bases from V and 4 bases from J, the junction contained 4 bases not matched to a gene. The V gene's germline CDR1 is KGHDR and CDR2 SFDVKD.

This CDR3 is CASSVPEGGIRGTF. For the CDR3, the DNA is TGTGCCAGCAGTGTGCCGGAGGGGGGTATTCGGGGCACCTTC. The rearrangement joins TRBV28 to TRBJ1-2, with TRBD1 as a possible D gene (6 bases). The germline CDR1 and CDR2 sequences are MDHEN and SYDVKM. The CDR3 is made up of 14 amino acids. V was trimmed by 5 bases and J by 13 bases, leaving 23 bases between them.

V is TRBV29-1 and J is TRBJ2-7; TRBD2 matches at 8 bases. The J segment lost 3 bases and the V segment lost 8 bases, leaving 6 bases of the junction unmatched. The germline CDR1 and CDR2 sequences are SQVTM and ANQGSEA. This CDR3 region has 12 residues. The CDR3 is CSTRGTSYEQYF. The CDR3 nucleotides are TGCAGCACGCGGGGGACTAGCTACGAGCAGTACTTC.

This clonotype has only a few counts. CDR3 sequence reads: CASSLTAGGPYNEQFF. The CDR3 DNA sequence: TGTGCCAGCAGCTTAACGGCGGGGGGGCCTTACAATGAGCAGTTCTTC. The chain employs TRBV7-3 and TRBJ2-1; 9 bases are shared with TRBD2. With V trimmed by 0 bases and J by 4 bases, 4 bases remained unmatched. The CDR3 is 16 amino acids. CDR1 and CDR2 (germline): SGHTA, FQGTGA.

Only a few counts were recorded for this clonotype. This sequence joins TRBV27 and TRBJ1-2; tentatively, D is TRBD1 (5 bases). From germline, CDR1 is MNHEY and CDR2 SMNVEV (reference sequence). Trimming took off 3 bases at V and 3 bases at J, with 8 bases between the two ends. The CDR3 runs to 13 residues. This CDR3 is CASSFGGYYGYTF. In nucleotides, the CDR3 is TGTGCCAGCAGTTTTGGGGGTTACTATGGCTACACCTTC.

The chain combines TRBV7-2 with TRBJ1-2; D is unresolved. The CDR3 length is 13 residues. From germline, CDR1 is SGHTA and CDR2 FQGNSA. The V gene lost 5 bases and the J gene lost 3 bases, with 10 bases spanning the gap. The CDR3 here is CASSLASDYGYTF. In DNA, the CDR3 is TGTGCCAGCAGCCTCGCCTCGGACTATGGCTACACCTTC.

The rearrangement links TRBV11-2 to TRBJ1-4; the match to TRBD1 covers 7 bases. Unmatched junction bases numbered 3, after V lost 2 bases and J lost 3 bases. The CDR3 sequence is 15 residues long. Looked up from germline, CDR1 is SGHAT and CDR2 is FQNNGV. CDR3 DNA: TGTGCCAGCAGCTTAAGACAGGGTCCTAATGAAAAACTGTTTTTT. Translating gives CASSLRQGPNEKLFF.

The chain has TRBV5-8 and TRBJ2-1, with 9 bases aligning to TRBD1. Germline V gives CDR1 SGHTS, CDR2 YDEGEE. The CDR3 consists of 15 residues. With V trimmed by 7 bases and J by 1 base, 6 bases remained unmatched. The CDR3 DNA follows: TGTGCCAGCGAACAGGGGGCGTTATCCTACAATGAGCAGTTCTTC. This gives the protein CASEQGALSYNEQFF. Drawing the rest from reference TRBV5-8 and TRBJ2-1, the complete variable domain is EAGVTQSPTHLIKTRGQQATLRCSPISGHTSVYWYQQALGLGLQFLLWYDEGEERNRGNFPPRFSGRQFPNYSSELNVNALELEDSALYLCASEQGALSYNEQFFGPGTRLTVL.

The CDR3: CASSDSGRGTYEQFF. CDR3 nucleotide sequence: TGTGCCAGCAGTGATAGCGGGAGGGGTACATATGAGCAGTTCTTC. V gene TRBV2 combines with J gene TRBJ2-1; 11 bases fit TRBD2. Trimming removed 3 bases from V and 8 bases from J; junction bases left unmatched: 6. The CDR3 covers 15 residues. CDR1 is SNHLY, CDR2 FYNNEI, per germline.

This clonotype was observed a few times. CDR3 DNA: TGTGCCAGCAGCGGGCCCTGGACAGGGAGCGAACCATATGGCTACACCTTC. As protein: CASSGPWTGSEPYGYTF. V usage is TRBV7-9 and J usage is TRBJ1-2, with TRBD1 identical over 8 bases. This CDR3 contains 17 residues. After removal of 5 bases from V and 5 bases from J, the junction contained 16 bases not matched to a gene. Germline lookup yields CDR1 SEHNR and CDR2 FQNEAQ (reference sequence).

This chain links TRBV7-8 with TRBJ2-7, with no clear D. Near its end, the DNA agrees better with TRBJ2-5, so the J call may be wrong. The CDR3 spans 11 residues. Germline CDR1 and CDR2: SGHVS and FQNEAQ. CDR3 amino acids: CASSSAGTQYF. The CDR3 DNA reads TGTGCCAGCAGCTCCGCTGGGACCCAGTACTTC.

In its sample, this clonotype was seen a few times. The rearrangement uses TRBV20-1 and TRBJ2-5; 8 bases match TRBD2. V lost 0 bases and J lost 12; bases outside the gene matches: 3. CDR1 is DFQATT, CDR2 SNEGSKA, per germline (reference sequence). The CDR3 is made up of 11 amino acids. CDR3 nucleotide sequence: TGCAGTGCTAGAGAGACTAGCGAGGAGTACTTC. Translated: CSARETSEEYF.

The V call is TRBV7-9, the J call TRBJ2-5; perhaps TRBD1 as D (6 bases). V lost 0 bases and J lost 3, with 14 bases in between. CDR3 length equals 16 residues. Germline V CDR1 and CDR2: SEHNR, FQNEAQ (reference sequence). The CDR3 here is CASSLARVGAEETQYF. The CDR3 bases are TGTGCCAGCAGCTTAGCCCGAGTGGGGGCTGAAGAGACCCAGTACTTC.

The gene calls are TRBV12-3 or TRBV12-4 and TRBJ1-6; no clear D gene. This CDR3 is built from 14 residues. Trimming left V 4 bases short and J 10 bases short, with 14 bases between. The CDR3 region is CASSSDGPISPLHF. The CDR3 region has the DNA TGTGCCAGCAGTTCCGACGGGCCTATATCACCCCTCCACTTT.

This chain connects TRBV5-1 to TRBJ2-2, with D perhaps assigned TRBD1 or TRBD2 (5 bases each). This CDR3 spans 15 amino acids. Trimming removed 5 bases from V and 0 bases from J, with 11 bases in between. Germline CDR1 SGHRS, CDR2 YFSETQ. The CDR3 is CASRQGEANTGELFF. The CDR3 DNA sequence: TGCGCCAGCAGGCAGGGAGAGGCGAACACCGGGGAGCTGTTTTTT.

This sequence joins TRBV20-1 and TRBJ2-1; 11 positions match TRBD2. This CDR3 comprises 12 residues. J lost 15 bases, V lost 3 bases, and 7 bases had no gene match. Germline V CDR1 and CDR2: DFQATT, SNEGSKA (reference sequence). The CDR3 protein is CSARTSGIVRFF. The DNA for the CDR3 is TGCAGTGCTAGGACTAGCGGGATCGTCCGGTTCTTC.

The rearrangement uses TRBV7-2 and TRBJ2-1; 9 nucleotides match TRBD1. Trimming removed 3 bases from V and 5 bases from J; junction bases left unmatched: 11. The germline V gene has CDR1 SGHTA and CDR2 FQGNSA. There are 17 residues in the CDR3. The CDR3: CASSFGGPGQGNNEQFF. CDR3 DNA sequence: TGTGCCAGCAGCTTTGGAGGCCCGGGACAGGGAAACAATGAGCAGTTCTTC.

This chain links TRBV7-2 with TRBJ2-3; D call uncertain. The germline gives CDR1 SGHTA, CDR2 FQGNSA. CDR3 length: 16 residues. The V end was cut by 5 bases, the J end by 2 bases, with 17 bases between. The CDR3: CASSRTRSPHTDTQYF. The CDR3 nucleotides are TGTGCCAGCAGCCGTACTCGGAGTCCCCACACAGATACGCAGTATTTT.

DNA for the CDR3: TGTGCCAGCAGAGCCGGGACAGGGGGCTCTGGCTACACCTTC. This sequence encodes CASRAGTGGSGYTF. The chain couples TRBV25-1 to TRBJ1-2; 12 nucleotides match TRBD1. The V gene's germline CDR1 is MGHDK and CDR2 SYGVNS. V was pared by 6 bases and J by 7 bases, with 6 bases of the junction left unmatched. This CDR3 comprises 14 residues.

This clonotype has ten or more counts. The rearrangement links TRBV7-8 to TRBJ2-7, with D possibly TRBD1 on 6 matching bases. V was shortened by 5 bases and J by 3 bases, with 14 bases between the two germline ends. Germline lookup yields CDR1 SGHVS and CDR2 FQNEAQ. CDR3 length equals 14 residues. CDR3 region: CASSPTGFGYEQYF. Here the CDR3 DNA reads TGTGCCAGCAGCCCTACAGGGTTCGGCTACGAGCAGTACTTC.

The chain couples TRBV12-3 or TRBV12-4 to TRBJ2-3; 11 nucleotides align to TRBD2. Trimming cost V 7 bases and J 10 bases; bases outside gene matches: 13. The CDR3 sequence is 15 residues long. The CDR3 spells CASKIAGGPSVSQYF. For the CDR3, the DNA is TGTGCCAGCAAAATAGCGGGAGGGCCCTCAGTTTCGCAGTATTTT.